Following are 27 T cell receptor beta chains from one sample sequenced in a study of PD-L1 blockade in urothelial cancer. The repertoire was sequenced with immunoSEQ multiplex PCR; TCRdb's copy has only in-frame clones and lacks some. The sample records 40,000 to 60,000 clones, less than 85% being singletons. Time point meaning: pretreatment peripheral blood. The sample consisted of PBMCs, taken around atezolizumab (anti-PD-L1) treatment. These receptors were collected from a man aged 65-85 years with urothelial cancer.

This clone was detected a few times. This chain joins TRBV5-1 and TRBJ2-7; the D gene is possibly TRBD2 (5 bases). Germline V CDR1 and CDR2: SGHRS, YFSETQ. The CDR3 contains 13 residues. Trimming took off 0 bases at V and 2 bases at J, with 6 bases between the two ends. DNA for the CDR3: TGCGCCAGCAGCTTGGACGGGGCCTACGAGCAGTACTTC. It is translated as CASSLDGAYEQYF. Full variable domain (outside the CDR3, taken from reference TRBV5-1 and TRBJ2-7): KAGVTQTPRYLIKTRGQQVTLSCSPISGHRSVSWYQQTPGQGLQFLFEYFSETQRNKGNFPGRFSGRQFSNSRSEMNVSTLELGDSALYLCASSLDGAYEQYFGPGTRLTVT.

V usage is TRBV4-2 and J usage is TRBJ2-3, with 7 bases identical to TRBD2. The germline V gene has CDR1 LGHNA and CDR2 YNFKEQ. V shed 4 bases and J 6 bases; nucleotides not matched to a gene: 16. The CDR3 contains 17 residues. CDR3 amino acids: CASSRRTAGTDPDTQYF. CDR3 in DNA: TGTGCCAGCAGCCGCAGAACAGCGGGAACGGACCCCGATACGCAGTATTTT.

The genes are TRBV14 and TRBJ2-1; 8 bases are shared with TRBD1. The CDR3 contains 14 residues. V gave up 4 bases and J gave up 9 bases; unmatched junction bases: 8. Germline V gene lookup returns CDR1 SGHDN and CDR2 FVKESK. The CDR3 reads CASSPRTGLGEQFF. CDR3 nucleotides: TGTGCCAGCAGCCCAAGGACAGGGCTGGGTGAGCAGTTCTTC.

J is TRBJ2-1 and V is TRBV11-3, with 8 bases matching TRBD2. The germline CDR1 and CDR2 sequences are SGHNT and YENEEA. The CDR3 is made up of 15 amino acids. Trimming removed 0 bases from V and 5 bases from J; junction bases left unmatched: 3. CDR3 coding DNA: TGTGCCAGCAGCTTAGACGCGGGAGGCAACAATGAGCAGTTCTTC. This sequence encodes CASSLDAGGNNEQFF.

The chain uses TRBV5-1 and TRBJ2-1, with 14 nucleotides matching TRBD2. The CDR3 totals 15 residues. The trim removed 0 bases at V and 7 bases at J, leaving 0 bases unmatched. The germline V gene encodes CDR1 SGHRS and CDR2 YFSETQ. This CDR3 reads CASSLGLAGGNEQFF. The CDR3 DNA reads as TGCGCCAGCAGCTTGGGACTAGCGGGAGGGAATGAGCAGTTCTTC.

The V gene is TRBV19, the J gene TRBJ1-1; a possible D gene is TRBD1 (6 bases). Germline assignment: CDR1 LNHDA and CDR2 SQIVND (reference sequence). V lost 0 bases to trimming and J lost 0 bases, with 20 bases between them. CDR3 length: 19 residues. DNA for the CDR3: TGTGCCAGTAGTATAGATCATCGTACAGGAGACAGGATGAACACTGAAGCTTTCTTT. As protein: CASSIDHRTGDRMNTEAFF.

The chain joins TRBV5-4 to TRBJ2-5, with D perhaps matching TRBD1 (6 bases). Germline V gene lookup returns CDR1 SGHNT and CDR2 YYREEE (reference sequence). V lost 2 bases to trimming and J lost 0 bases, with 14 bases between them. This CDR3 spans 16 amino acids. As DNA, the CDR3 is TGTGCCAGCAGCTTAATGTCCCACAGGGACCAAGAGACCCAGTACTTC. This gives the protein CASSLMSHRDQETQYF.

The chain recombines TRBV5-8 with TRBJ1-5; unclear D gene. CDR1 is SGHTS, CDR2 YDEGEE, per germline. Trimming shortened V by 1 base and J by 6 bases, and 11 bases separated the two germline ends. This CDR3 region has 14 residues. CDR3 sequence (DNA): TGTGCCAGCAGCTTGTCAAGGGCGGGTCAGCCCCAGCATTTT. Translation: CASSLSRAGQPQHF.

In nucleotides, the CDR3 is TGTGCCAGCAGCTACGGAGGAGGTTCGAACTATGGCTACACCTTC. Its translation: CASSYGGGSNYGYTF. V is TRBV5-4 and J is TRBJ1-2; D is uncertain. Germline V lookup: CDR1 SGHNT, CDR2 YYREEE (reference sequence). V was clipped by 3 bases and J by 2 bases, with 14 bases between them. The CDR3 is 15 amino acids.

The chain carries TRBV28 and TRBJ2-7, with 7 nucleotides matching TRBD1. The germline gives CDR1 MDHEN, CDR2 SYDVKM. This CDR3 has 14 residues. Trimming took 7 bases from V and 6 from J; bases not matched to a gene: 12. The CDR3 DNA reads TGTGCCAGCACTAAAGAGGGGGCTACGGGCGAGCAGTACTTC. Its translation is CASTKEGATGEQYF.

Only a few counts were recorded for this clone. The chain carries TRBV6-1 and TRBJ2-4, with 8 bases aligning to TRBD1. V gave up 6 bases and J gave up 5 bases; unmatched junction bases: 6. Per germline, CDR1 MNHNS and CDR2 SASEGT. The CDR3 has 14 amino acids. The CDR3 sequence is CASRIGQGENIQYF. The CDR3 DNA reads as TGTGCCAGCAGAATCGGACAGGGAGAAAACATTCAGTACTTC.

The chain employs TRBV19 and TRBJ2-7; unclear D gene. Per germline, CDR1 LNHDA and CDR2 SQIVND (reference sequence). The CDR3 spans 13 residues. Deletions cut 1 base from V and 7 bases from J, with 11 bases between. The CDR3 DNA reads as TGTGCCAGTAGTATAGGTAGAGCATGGGAGCAGTACTTC. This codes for CASSIGRAWEQYF.

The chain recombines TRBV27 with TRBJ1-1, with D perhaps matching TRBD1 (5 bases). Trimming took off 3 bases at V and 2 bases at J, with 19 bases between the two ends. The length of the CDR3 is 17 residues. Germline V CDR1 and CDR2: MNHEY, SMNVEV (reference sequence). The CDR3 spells CASSLTGGGRPNTEAFF. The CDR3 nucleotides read TGTGCCAGCAGTTTGACGGGGGGGGGTAGGCCCAACACTGAAGCTTTCTTT.

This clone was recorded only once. The CDR3 reads CASSYGGQGYGYTF. In nucleotides, the CDR3 is TGTGCCAGCAGTTATGGGGGACAGGGGTATGGCTACACCTTC. V usage is TRBV27 and J usage is TRBJ1-2, with TRBD1 identical over 10 bases. The V and J ends lost 4 bases and 5 bases, in that order; junction bases with no gene match: 4. The CDR3 spans 14 residues. Germline values: CDR1 MNHEY, CDR2 SMNVEV (reference sequence).

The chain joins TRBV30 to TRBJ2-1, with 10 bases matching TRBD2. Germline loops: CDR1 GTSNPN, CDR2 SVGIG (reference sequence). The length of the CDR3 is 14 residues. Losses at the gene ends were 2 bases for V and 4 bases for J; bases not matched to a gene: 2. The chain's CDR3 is CAWSLLAGYNEQFF. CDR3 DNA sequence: TGTGCCTGGAGTCTACTAGCGGGATACAATGAGCAGTTCTTC.

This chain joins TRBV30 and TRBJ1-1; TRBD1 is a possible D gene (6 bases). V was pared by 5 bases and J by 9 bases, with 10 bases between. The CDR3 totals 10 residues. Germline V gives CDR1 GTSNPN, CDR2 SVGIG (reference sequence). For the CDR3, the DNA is TGTGCCTGGCGACAGGAAAAAGCTTTCTTT. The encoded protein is CAWRQEKAFF.

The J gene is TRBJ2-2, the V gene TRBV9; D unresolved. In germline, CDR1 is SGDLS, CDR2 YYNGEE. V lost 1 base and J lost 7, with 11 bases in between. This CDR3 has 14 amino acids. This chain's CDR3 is CASSVSPPSGELFF. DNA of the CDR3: TGTGCCAGCAGCGTATCCCCCCCCAGCGGGGAGCTGTTTTTT.

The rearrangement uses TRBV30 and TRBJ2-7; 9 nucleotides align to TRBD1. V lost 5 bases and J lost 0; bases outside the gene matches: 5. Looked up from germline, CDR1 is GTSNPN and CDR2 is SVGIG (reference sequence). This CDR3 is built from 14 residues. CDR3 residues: CAWLYRGRSYEQYF. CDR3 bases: TGTGCCTGGCTATACAGGGGGCGCTCCTACGAGCAGTACTTC.

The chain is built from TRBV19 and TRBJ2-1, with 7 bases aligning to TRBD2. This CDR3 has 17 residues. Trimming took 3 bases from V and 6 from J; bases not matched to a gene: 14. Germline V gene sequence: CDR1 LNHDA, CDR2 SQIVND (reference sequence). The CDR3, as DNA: TGTGCCAGTAGTATCTCCCCGAGCGGGACCTACCGCAATGAGCAGTTCTTC. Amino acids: CASSISPSGTYRNEQFF.

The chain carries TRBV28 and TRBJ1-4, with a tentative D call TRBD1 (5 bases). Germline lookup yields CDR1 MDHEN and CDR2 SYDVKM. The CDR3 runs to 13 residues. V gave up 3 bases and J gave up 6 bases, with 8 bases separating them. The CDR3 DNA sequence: TGTGCCAGCAGTTTGTGGGGGGATGAAAAACTGTTTTTT. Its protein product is CASSLWGDEKLFF.

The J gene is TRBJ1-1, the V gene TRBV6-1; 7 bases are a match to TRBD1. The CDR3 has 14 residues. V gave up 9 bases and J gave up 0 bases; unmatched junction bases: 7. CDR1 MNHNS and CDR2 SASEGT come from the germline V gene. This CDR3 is CASDRDPMNTEAFF. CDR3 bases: TGTGCCAGTGACAGGGATCCAATGAACACTGAAGCTTTCTTT.

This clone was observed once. CDR3 residues: CASSFQAPYNEQFF. For the CDR3, the DNA is TGTGCCAGCAGTTTCCAGGCCCCCTACAATGAGCAGTTCTTC. The chain joins TRBV27 to TRBJ2-1; D is unresolved. The germline V gene encodes CDR1 MNHEY and CDR2 SMNVEV (reference sequence). The CDR3 is 14 residues long. The ends were cut back, 3 bases at V and 2 bases at J, with 8 bases in the middle.

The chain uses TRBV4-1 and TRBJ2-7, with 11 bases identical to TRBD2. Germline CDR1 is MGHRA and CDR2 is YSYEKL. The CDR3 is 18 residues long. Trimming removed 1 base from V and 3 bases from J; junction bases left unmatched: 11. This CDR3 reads CASSQGLGRLAGLYEQYF. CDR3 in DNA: TGCGCCAGCAGCCAAGGCTTGGGTCGACTAGCGGGACTCTACGAGCAGTACTTC.

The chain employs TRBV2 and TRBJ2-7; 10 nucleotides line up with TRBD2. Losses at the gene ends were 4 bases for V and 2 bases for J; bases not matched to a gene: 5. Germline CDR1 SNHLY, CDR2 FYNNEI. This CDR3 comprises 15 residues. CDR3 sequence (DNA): TGTGCCAGCAGTGGGGGACTAGCGACCGCCTACGAGCAGTACTTC. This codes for CASSGGLATAYEQYF.

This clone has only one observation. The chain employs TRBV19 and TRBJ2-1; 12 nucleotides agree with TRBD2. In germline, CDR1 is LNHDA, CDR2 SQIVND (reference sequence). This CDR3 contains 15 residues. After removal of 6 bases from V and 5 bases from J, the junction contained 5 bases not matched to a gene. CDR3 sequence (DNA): TGTGCCAGTAGGACCCTAGCGGGAGGGGACAATGAGCAGTTCTTC. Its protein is CASRTLAGGDNEQFF.

The CDR3 loop reads CATSRGSGTEETQYF. CDR3 nucleotide sequence: TGTGCCACCAGCAGAGGATCTGGGACAGAAGAGACCCAGTACTTC. V and J are TRBV15 and TRBJ2-5, with TRBD1 matching over 7 bases. V shed 1 base and J 3 bases; nucleotides not matched to a gene: 5. The CDR3 runs to 15 residues. From germline, CDR1 is LNHNV and CDR2 YYDKDF (reference sequence).

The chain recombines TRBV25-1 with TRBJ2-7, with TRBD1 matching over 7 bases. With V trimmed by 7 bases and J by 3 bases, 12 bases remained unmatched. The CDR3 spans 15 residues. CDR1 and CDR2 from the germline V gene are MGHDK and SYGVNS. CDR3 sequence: CASTEGAGLNYEQYF. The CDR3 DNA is TGTGCCAGCACCGAGGGGGCAGGGCTTAACTACGAGCAGTACTTC.